This TCR beta chain appears in the sequencing data of a study of technical replicates of blood from four donors. V lost 1 base and J lost 3; bases outside the gene matches: 11. Germline V gives CDR1 LGHNA, CDR2 YNFKEQ. The CDR3 loop spans 18 amino acids. Assay used: immunoSEQ multiplex PCR; TCRdb lists only in-frame clones, some missing. The repertoire holds 75,000 to 95,000 clones, with just over 90% as singletons. The chain carries TRBV4-2 and TRBJ2-1; 8 bases are a match to TRBD1. The source is a human donor in good health. The sample consisted of T cells isolated from PBMCs. Written as DNA, the CDR3 is TGTGCCAGCAGCCAAGCCAGTGTTCGGGGGACAGGCTACAATGAGCAGTTCTTC. Its protein is CASSQASVRGTGYNEQFF.